This TCR beta chain is from a study of human T cells and chemical hapten exposure. V was trimmed by 8 bases and J by 7 bases, leaving 14 bases between them. Germline CDR1 and CDR2: SQVTM and ANQGSEA. The CDR3 has 11 residues. TCRdb re-derived calls from the RACE reads in MiXCR, one entry per CDR3 protein. This table holds some 150,000 distinct CDR3 sequences, about 11% found once. Stated time point: patch test 2, 6 weeks after DPC sensitization. Treatment defined: therapeutic diphenylcyclopropenone sensitization with weekly scalp DPC. The sequencing used whole blood, collected in connection with sensitization to the hapten diphenylcyclopropenone (DPC). The rearrangement joins TRBV29-1 to TRBJ1-1; no definite D call. The sequence derives from a woman between 45 and 60 years old with alopecia areata. Some clones in this sample may be carry-over from other donors' samples. The CDR3 region is CSFEVTREAFF. The CDR3 coding sequence is TGCAGCTTCGAGGTGACACGTGAAGCTTTCTTT.